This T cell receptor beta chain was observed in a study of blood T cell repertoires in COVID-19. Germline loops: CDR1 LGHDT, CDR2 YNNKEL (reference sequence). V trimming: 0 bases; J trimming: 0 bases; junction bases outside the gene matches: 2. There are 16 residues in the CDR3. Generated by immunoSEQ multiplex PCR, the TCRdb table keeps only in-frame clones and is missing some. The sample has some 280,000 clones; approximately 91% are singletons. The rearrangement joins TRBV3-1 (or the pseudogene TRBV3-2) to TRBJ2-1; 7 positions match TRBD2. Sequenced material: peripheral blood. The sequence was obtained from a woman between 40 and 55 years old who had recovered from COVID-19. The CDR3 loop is CASSQEVAGSYNEQFF. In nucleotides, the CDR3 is TGTGCCAGCAGCCAAGAGGTAGCGGGCTCCTACAATGAGCAGTTCTTC.